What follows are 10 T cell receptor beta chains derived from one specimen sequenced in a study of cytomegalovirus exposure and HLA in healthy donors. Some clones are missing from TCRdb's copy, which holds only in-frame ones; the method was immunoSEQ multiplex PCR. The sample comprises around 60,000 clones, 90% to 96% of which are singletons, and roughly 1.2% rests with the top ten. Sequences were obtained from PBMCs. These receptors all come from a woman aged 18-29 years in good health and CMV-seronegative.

Here the CDR3 reads CASSQELGGNQPQHF. The CDR3 nucleotides are TGCGCCAGCAGCCAAGAGTTGGGGGGAAATCAGCCCCAGCATTTT. The rearrangement links TRBV4-3 to TRBJ1-5, with D possibly TRBD1 on 5 matching bases. CDR3 length: 15 residues. V was clipped by 0 bases and J by 4 bases, with 10 bases between them. CDR1 is LGHNA and CDR2 is YSLEER in the germline V gene.

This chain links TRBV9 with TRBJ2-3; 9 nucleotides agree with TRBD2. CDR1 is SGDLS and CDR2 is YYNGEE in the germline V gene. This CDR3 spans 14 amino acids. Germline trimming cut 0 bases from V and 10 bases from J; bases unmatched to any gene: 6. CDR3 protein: CASSVGGQREAQYF. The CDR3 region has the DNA TGTGCCAGCAGCGTAGGGGGCCAGCGGGAGGCGCAGTATTTT.

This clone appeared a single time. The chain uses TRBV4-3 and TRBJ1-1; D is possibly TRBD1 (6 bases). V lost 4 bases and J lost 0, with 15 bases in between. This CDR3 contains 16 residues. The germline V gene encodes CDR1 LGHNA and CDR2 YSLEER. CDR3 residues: CASSPIPGQLNTEAFF. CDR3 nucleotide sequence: TGCGCCAGCAGCCCAATCCCCGGACAGTTGAACACTGAAGCTTTCTTT.

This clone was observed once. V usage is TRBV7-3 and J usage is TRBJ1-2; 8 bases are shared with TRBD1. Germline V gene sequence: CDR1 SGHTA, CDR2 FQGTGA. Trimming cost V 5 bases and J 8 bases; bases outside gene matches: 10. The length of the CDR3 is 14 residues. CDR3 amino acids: CASSPNQGAGGYTF. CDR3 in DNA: TGTGCCAGCAGCCCTAACCAGGGGGCAGGGGGCTACACCTTC.

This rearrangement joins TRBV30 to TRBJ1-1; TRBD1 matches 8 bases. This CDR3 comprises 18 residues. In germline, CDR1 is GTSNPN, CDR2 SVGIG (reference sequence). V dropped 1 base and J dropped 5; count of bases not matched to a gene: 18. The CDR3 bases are TGTGCCTGGAGTGGGGCCCCACACAGACAGGGGCGGTTGACTGAAGCTTTCTTT. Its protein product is CAWSGAPHRQGRLTEAFF. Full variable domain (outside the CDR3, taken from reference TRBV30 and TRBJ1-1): SQTIHQWPATLVQPVGSPLSLECTVEGTSNPNLYWYRQAAGRGLQLLFYSVGIGQISSEVPQNLSASRPQDRQFILSSKKLLLSDSGFYLCAWSGAPHRQGRLTEAFFGQGTRLTVV.

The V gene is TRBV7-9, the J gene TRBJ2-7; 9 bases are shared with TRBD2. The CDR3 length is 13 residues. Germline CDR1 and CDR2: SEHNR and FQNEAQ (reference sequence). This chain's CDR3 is CAGSSGSGYEQYF. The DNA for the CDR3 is TGTGCGGGCAGTAGCGGGAGTGGGTACGAGCAGTACTTC.

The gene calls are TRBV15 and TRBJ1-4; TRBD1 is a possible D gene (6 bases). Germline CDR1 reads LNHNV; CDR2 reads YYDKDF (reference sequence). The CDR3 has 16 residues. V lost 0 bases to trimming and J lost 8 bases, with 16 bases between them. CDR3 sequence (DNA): TGTGCCACCAGCAGAGACCCAGGGGAACCCGAGGAAAAACTGTTTTTT. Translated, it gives CATSRDPGEPEEKLFF.

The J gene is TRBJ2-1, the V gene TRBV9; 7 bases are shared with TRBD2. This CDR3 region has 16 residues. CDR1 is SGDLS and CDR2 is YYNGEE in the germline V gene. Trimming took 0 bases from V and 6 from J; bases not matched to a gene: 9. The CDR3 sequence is CASSVALAGVGNEQFF. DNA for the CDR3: TGTGCCAGCAGCGTAGCCCTGGCGGGAGTAGGCAATGAGCAGTTCTTC.

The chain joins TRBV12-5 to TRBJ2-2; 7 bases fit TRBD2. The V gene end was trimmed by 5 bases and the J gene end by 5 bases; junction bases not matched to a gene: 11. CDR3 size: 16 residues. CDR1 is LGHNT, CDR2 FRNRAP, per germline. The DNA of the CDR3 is TGTGCTAGTGGTACAGACCTAGCGGAGTCGACCGGGGAGCTGTTTTTT. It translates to CASGTDLAESTGELFF.

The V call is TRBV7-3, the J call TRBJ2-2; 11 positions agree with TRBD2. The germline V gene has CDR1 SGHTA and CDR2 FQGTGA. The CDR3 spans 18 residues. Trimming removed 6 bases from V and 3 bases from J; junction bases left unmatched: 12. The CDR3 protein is CASSQRKKGLADTGELFF. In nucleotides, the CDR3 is TGTGCCAGCAGTCAACGAAAAAAGGGACTAGCGGACACCGGGGAGCTGTTTTTT.